The source of this TCR beta chain is a study of shared clonotypes between healthy human individuals. Study outcomes and limitations: Among donors, sharing of clonotypes was expected to be affected by sequencing depth.

Sorted subsets were amplified in replicate PCRs using around 200 ng DNA, about 30,000 T cell genomes. TCRdb's table, derived via immunoSEQ multiplex PCR, lists solely in-frame clones and lacks some. This sample has over a million clones, with 96% found just once. V was shortened by 4 bases and J by 7 bases, with 8 bases between the two germline ends. The length of the CDR3 is 12 residues. CDR1 and CDR2 (germline): MDHEN, SYDVKM. About this clone: Its cognate antigen is unknown.

This receptor was taken from a man in his thirties or forties in good health. The chain joins TRBV28 to TRBJ2-1; no firm D call. The specimen was naive CD4+ T cells sorted from blood. As for subset: CD45RA+ positively selected. CDR3 DNA: TGTGCCAGCAGTTCCCGACTGAATGAGCAGTTCTTC. Its protein is CASSSRLNEQFF.